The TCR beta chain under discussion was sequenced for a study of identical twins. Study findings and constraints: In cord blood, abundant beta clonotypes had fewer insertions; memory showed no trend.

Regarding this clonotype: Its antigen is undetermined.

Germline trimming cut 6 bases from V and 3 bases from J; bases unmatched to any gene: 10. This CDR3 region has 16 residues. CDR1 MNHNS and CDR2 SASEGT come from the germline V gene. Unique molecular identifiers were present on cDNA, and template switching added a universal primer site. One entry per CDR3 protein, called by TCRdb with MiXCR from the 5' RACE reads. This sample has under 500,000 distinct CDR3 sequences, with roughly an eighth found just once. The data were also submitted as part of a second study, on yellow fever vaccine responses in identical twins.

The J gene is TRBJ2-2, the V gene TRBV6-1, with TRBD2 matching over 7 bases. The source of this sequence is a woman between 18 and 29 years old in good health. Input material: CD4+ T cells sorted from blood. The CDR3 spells CASRGREKRDTGELFF. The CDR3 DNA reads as TGTGCCAGCAGGGGGAGGGAGAAACGCGACACCGGGGAGCTGTTTTTT.